These 6 T cell receptor beta chains were sequenced from one sample in a study of Ad26.COV2.S vaccination and SARS-CoV-2 variants. Documented treatment: about 20 received Ad26.COV2.S at low or high dose, single or two shots; 5 received placebo; per-sample allocation not given. Samples were taken on day 63 after the first vaccine or placebo injection. Measured with immunoSEQ multiplex PCR; TCRdb has only the in-frame clones, and not every one. Altogether about 460,000 clones are present, roughly 87% being singletons, with the ten largest covering 1.5% to 2%. Sequenced material: peripheral blood, taken in a trial of Ad26.COV2.S vaccine versus placebo. The receptors were gathered from a person between 18 and 60 years old who received the Ad26.COV2.S COVID-19 vaccine or a placebo.

The chain combines TRBV28 with TRBJ2-5, with a tentative D call TRBD1 (5 bases). Germline V gene lookup returns CDR1 MDHEN and CDR2 SYDVKM. Trimming took off 0 bases at V and 1 base at J, with 6 bases between the two ends. The CDR3 sequence is 14 residues long. CDR3 region: CASSLWGPQETQYF. The CDR3 region has the DNA TGTGCCAGCAGTTTATGGGGGCCCCAAGAGACCCAGTACTTC.

V gene TRBV3-1 (or the pseudogene TRBV3-2) combines with J gene TRBJ1-4, with a tentative D call TRBD1 (5 bases). In germline, CDR1 is LGHDT, CDR2 YNNKEL (reference sequence). Trimming cost V 4 bases and J 8 bases, with 17 bases left between them. This CDR3 is built from 15 residues. CDR3 DNA: TGTGCCAGCAGCCCCGGGCGGCTATGGGGGGAAAAACTGTTTTTT. This sequence encodes CASSPGRLWGEKLFF.

This sequence joins TRBV6-5 and TRBJ2-1; maybe TRBD1 (6 bases). This CDR3 is 14 amino acids long. V dropped 6 bases and J dropped 8 bases, with 17 bases sitting between them. Germline assignment: CDR1 MNHEY and CDR2 SVGAGI. The CDR3 reads CASSPLQGRDEQFF. For the CDR3, the DNA is TGTGCCAGCAGCCCCCTACAGGGACGGGATGAGCAGTTCTTC.

J is TRBJ1-1 and V is TRBV27; TRBD1 is a possible D gene (5 bases). The ends were cut back, 5 bases at V and 2 bases at J, with 12 bases in the middle. Germline V gene lookup returns CDR1 MNHEY and CDR2 SMNVEV (reference sequence). The CDR3 is 14 residues long. The CDR3 nucleotides read TGTGCCAGCAGTGCGTTCCGGGGCAACACTGAAGCTTTCTTT. Protein: CASSAFRGNTEAFF.

This rearrangement joins TRBV28 to TRBJ1-2, with 7 bases matching TRBD1. The V and J ends lost 5 bases and 5 bases, in that order; junction bases with no gene match: 14. This CDR3 region has 16 residues. Germline CDR1 MDHEN, CDR2 SYDVKM. The CDR3 loop reads CASSSPAGGRAYGYTF. CDR3 bases: TGTGCCAGCAGTAGTCCAGCAGGGGGTCGAGCTTATGGCTACACCTTC.

In its sample, this clone ranks as medium-sized. V is TRBV30 and J is TRBJ2-6; D remains ambiguous. Germline CDR1 reads GTSNPN; CDR2 reads SVGIG (reference sequence). Trimming removed 5 bases from V and 3 bases from J, with 11 bases in between. This CDR3 spans 14 amino acids. Here the CDR3 reads CAWGIGDGANVLTF. Here the CDR3 DNA reads TGTGCCTGGGGTATAGGAGATGGGGCCAACGTCCTGACTTTC.